This is a list of T cell receptor beta chains from one sample in a study of T-cell reconstitution after alpha-beta-depleted transplantation in children. TCRdb re-called the PCR reads with MiXCR, one entry per CDR3 protein. The sample has about 540,000 distinct CDR3 sequences, 20% to 30% seen once. Sequenced here: PBMCs, sampled before TCRalphabeta/CD19-depleted stem cell transplant. The receptors were gathered from a boy in the first two years of life with Wiskott-Aldrich syndrome, due to receive a stem cell transplant. CDR3s include the opening cysteine and the closing phenylalanine or tryptophan. Fields, in order: V gene, D gene, CDR3 length, J gene, clone size, CDR3 protein, CDR3 DNA. The D gene is left open where the match is weak. Clone sizes are given selectively: once, few, many, or a class where the clone is expanded.

V gene: TRBV12-3/TRBV12-4; D gene: .; CDR3 length: 14; J gene: TRBJ2-1; clone size: .; CDR3 protein: CASSRGLTTNEQFF; CDR3 DNA: TGTGCCAGCAGCCGAGGACTAACGACCAATGAGCAGTTCTTC
V gene: TRBV5-1; D gene: TRBD2; CDR3 length: 14; J gene: TRBJ2-1; clone size: many; CDR3 protein: CASSWTSGYNEQFF; CDR3 DNA: TGTGCCAGCAGTTGGACTAGCGGCTACAATGAGCAGTTCTTC
V gene: TRBV15; D gene: TRBD2; CDR3 length: 16; J gene: TRBJ2-3; clone size: .; CDR3 protein: CATSRLAEGFTDTQYF; CDR3 DNA: TGTGCCACCAGCAGACTAGCGGAGGGGTTCACAGATACGCAGTATTTT
V gene: TRBV4-1; D gene: TRBD2; CDR3 length: 15; J gene: TRBJ2-7; clone size: .; CDR3 protein: CASSQGGGRLYEQYF; CDR3 DNA: TGCGCCAGCAGCCAAGGAGGCGGGAGGCTTTACGAGCAGTACTTC
V gene: TRBV11-1; D gene: .; CDR3 length: 15; J gene: TRBJ2-1; clone size: .; CDR3 protein: CASSLRGRLEDEQFF; CDR3 DNA: TGTGCCAGCAGCTTAAGGGGCCGGCTGGAGGATGAGCAGTTCTTC
V gene: TRBV18; D gene: .; CDR3 length: 14; J gene: TRBJ2-2; clone size: .; CDR3 protein: CASSPPKGTGELFF; CDR3 DNA: TGTGCCAGCTCACCACCCAAGGGAACCGGGGAGCTGTTTTTT
V gene: TRBV29-1; D gene: .; CDR3 length: 12; J gene: TRBJ2-3; clone size: .; CDR3 protein: CSVLRNTDTQYF; CDR3 DNA: TGCAGCGTCCTACGTAACACAGATACGCAGTATTTT
V gene: TRBV28; D gene: TRBD2; CDR3 length: 16; J gene: TRBJ2-1; clone size: .; CDR3 protein: CASSRPGTSGINEQFF; CDR3 DNA: TGTGCCAGCAGCCGTCCGGGGACTAGCGGGATCAATGAGCAGTTCTTC
V gene: TRBV2; D gene: TRBD1; CDR3 length: 14; J gene: TRBJ2-7; clone size: .; CDR3 protein: CASSEMGQAYEQYF; CDR3 DNA: TGTGCCAGCAGTGAAATGGGACAGGCCTACGAGCAGTACTTC
V gene: TRBV27; D gene: TRBD1; CDR3 length: 15; J gene: TRBJ2-5; clone size: few; CDR3 protein: CASSLEGTGRETQYF; CDR3 DNA: TGTGCCAGCAGTTTAGAGGGGACAGGACGAGAGACCCAGTACTTC
V gene: TRBV27; D gene: TRBD1; CDR3 length: 16; J gene: TRBJ2-2; clone size: .; CDR3 protein: CASSSPGTGNTGELFF; CDR3 DNA: TGTGCCAGCAGTTCCCCCGGGACAGGGAACACCGGGGAGCTGTTTTTT
V gene: TRBV5-1; D gene: .; CDR3 length: 15; J gene: TRBJ1-5; clone size: many; CDR3 protein: CASSLDGYSNQPQHF; CDR3 DNA: TGCGCCAGCAGCTTGGATGGGTATAGCAATCAGCCCCAGCATTTT
V gene: TRBV20-1; D gene: TRBD2; CDR3 length: 15; J gene: TRBJ2-7; clone size: .; CDR3 protein: CSASDAAGVRYEQYF; CDR3 DNA: TGCAGTGCTAGTGACGCAGCGGGAGTCCGCTACGAGCAGTACTTC
V gene: TRBV5-1; D gene: .; CDR3 length: 16; J gene: TRBJ1-2; clone size: few; CDR3 protein: CASSVGLLGANYGYTF; CDR3 DNA: TGCGCCAGCAGCGTGGGCCTTCTAGGGGCTAACTATGGCTACACCTTC
V gene: TRBV5-1; D gene: .; CDR3 length: 13; J gene: TRBJ1-6; clone size: .; CDR3 protein: CASRTIDDSPLHF; CDR3 DNA: TGCGCCAGCAGGACCATAGACGATTCACCCCTCCACTTT
V gene: TRBV5-1; D gene: TRBD1; CDR3 length: 16; J gene: TRBJ2-2; clone size: .; CDR3 protein: CASSLRWTGVSGELFF; CDR3 DNA: TGCGCCAGCAGCCTCCGCTGGACAGGGGTCTCTGGGGAGCTGTTTTTT
V gene: TRBV12-3/TRBV12-4; D gene: TRBD2; CDR3 length: 18; J gene: TRBJ2-1; clone size: .; CDR3 protein: CASRKGLAGRKGSDEQFF; CDR3 DNA: TGTGCCAGCAGAAAGGGACTAGCGGGCCGGAAGGGTTCCGATGAGCAGTTCTTC
V gene: TRBV15; D gene: TRBD1; CDR3 length: 16; J gene: TRBJ1-2; clone size: .; CDR3 protein: CATSRDPTRTGYGYTF; CDR3 DNA: TGTGCCACCAGCAGAGATCCGACCAGGACAGGCTATGGCTACACCTTC
V gene: TRBV30; D gene: .; CDR3 length: 15; J gene: TRBJ2-1; clone size: .; CDR3 protein: CAWSQGHLPYNEQFF; CDR3 DNA: TGTGCCTGGAGTCAAGGACACCTACCTTACAATGAGCAGTTCTTC
V gene: TRBV5-6; D gene: .; CDR3 length: 13; J gene: TRBJ2-5; clone size: few; CDR3 protein: CATRGSYQETQYF; CDR3 DNA: TGTGCCACCCGAGGGTCGTACCAAGAGACCCAGTACTTC
V gene: TRBV7-2; D gene: .; CDR3 length: 16; J gene: TRBJ1-6; clone size: .; CDR3 protein: CASSLVSATVYSPLHF; CDR3 DNA: TGTGCCAGCAGCTTAGTGAGTGCGACTGTATATTCACCCCTCCACTTT
V gene: TRBV5-1; D gene: .; CDR3 length: 15; J gene: TRBJ2-7; clone size: .; CDR3 protein: CASSPRGLDNYEQYF; CDR3 DNA: TGCGCCAGCAGCCCCCGAGGACTCGATAACTACGAGCAGTACTTC
V gene: TRBV5-1; D gene: .; CDR3 length: 14; J gene: TRBJ2-1; clone size: few; CDR3 protein: CASSLGGTFNEQFF; CDR3 DNA: TGCGCCAGCAGCTTGGGCGGGACTTTCAATGAGCAGTTCTTC
V gene: TRBV5-1; D gene: .; CDR3 length: 13; J gene: TRBJ2-2; clone size: .; CDR3 protein: CASLIPSTGELFF; CDR3 DNA: TGCGCCAGCCTTATCCCGAGCACCGGGGAGCTGTTTTTT
V gene: TRBV5-1; D gene: .; CDR3 length: 17; J gene: TRBJ2-7; clone size: .; CDR3 protein: CASSGGVWASTAYEQYF; CDR3 DNA: TGCGCCAGCAGCGGGGGCGTTTGGGCCTCGACTGCCTACGAGCAGTACTTC
V gene: TRBV20-1; D gene: TRBD1; CDR3 length: 13; J gene: TRBJ2-7; clone size: .; CDR3 protein: CRATNRGQYEQYF; CDR3 DNA: TGCAGGGCCACCAACAGGGGGCAATACGAGCAGTACTTC
V gene: TRBV27; D gene: TRBD1; CDR3 length: 15; J gene: TRBJ1-1; clone size: .; CDR3 protein: CASSSLTTGYTEAFF; CDR3 DNA: TGTGCCAGCAGCTCCCTTACGACAGGGTACACTGAAGCTTTCTTT
V gene: TRBV12-3/TRBV12-4; D gene: TRBD1; CDR3 length: 14; J gene: TRBJ1-5; clone size: few; CDR3 protein: CASNHNRGEQPQHF; CDR3 DNA: TGTGCCAGCAATCACAACAGGGGGGAACAGCCCCAGCATTTT
V gene: TRBV20-1; D gene: .; CDR3 length: 12; J gene: TRBJ2-7; clone size: few; CDR3 protein: CSTSSASYEQYF; CDR3 DNA: TGCAGTACCTCTAGTGCCTCCTACGAGCAGTACTTC
V gene: TRBV18; D gene: TRBD2; CDR3 length: 15; J gene: TRBJ2-1; clone size: few; CDR3 protein: CASSPTVAGGNEQFF; CDR3 DNA: TGTGCCAGCTCACCAACGGTAGCGGGAGGAAATGAGCAGTTCTTC
V gene: TRBV24-1; D gene: .; CDR3 length: 13; J gene: TRBJ1-1; clone size: .; CDR3 protein: CATRWGKNTEAFF; CDR3 DNA: TGTGCCACCAGGTGGGGAAAGAACACTGAAGCTTTCTTT
V gene: TRBV11-2; D gene: TRBD2; CDR3 length: 16; J gene: TRBJ2-1; clone size: .; CDR3 protein: CASSFRPAGGRNEQFF; CDR3 DNA: TGTGCCAGCAGCTTCCGTCCCGCGGGAGGGCGCAATGAGCAGTTCTTC
V gene: TRBV5-1; D gene: .; CDR3 length: 13; J gene: TRBJ2-5; clone size: few; CDR3 protein: CASSAPGQETQYF; CDR3 DNA: TGCGCCAGCAGCGCTCCGGGACAAGAGACCCAGTACTTC
V gene: TRBV24-1; D gene: .; CDR3 length: 15; J gene: TRBJ2-5; clone size: few; CDR3 protein: CATSDPGEPQETQYF; CDR3 DNA: TGTGCCACCAGTGACCCGGGGGAACCCCAAGAGACCCAGTACTTC
V gene: TRBV5-1; D gene: .; CDR3 length: 14; J gene: TRBJ1-5; clone size: .; CDR3 protein: CASSEFGSNQPQHF; CDR3 DNA: TGCGCCAGCAGCGAGTTCGGGAGCAATCAGCCCCAGCATTTT